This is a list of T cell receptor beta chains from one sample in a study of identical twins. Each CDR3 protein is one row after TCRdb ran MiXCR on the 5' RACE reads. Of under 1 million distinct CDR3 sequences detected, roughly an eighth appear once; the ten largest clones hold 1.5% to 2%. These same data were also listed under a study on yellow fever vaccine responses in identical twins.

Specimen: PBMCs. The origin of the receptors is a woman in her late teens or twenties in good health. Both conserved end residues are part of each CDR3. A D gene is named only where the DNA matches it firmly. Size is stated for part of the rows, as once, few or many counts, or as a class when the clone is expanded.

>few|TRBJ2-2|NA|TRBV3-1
CASSRFWQHDDTGELFF
TGTGCCAGCAGCCGGTTCTGGCAGCACGATGACACCGGGGAGCTGTTTTTT
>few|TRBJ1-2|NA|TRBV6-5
CASSYGVANYGYTF
TGTGCCAGCAGTTACGGGGTAGCTAACTATGGCTACACCTTC
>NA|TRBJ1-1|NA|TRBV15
CATSREWTAEAFF
TGTGCCACCAGCAGAGAATGGACGGCCGAAGCTTTCTTT
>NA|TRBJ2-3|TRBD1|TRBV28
CASMRQGAITDTQYF
TGTGCCAGCATGCGACAGGGGGCGATCACAGATACGCAGTATTTT
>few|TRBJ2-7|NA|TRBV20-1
CSARGTAYSSYEQYF
TGCAGTGCTAGAGGGACAGCATACAGCTCCTACGAGCAGTACTTC
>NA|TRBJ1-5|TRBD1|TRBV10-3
CAISESGTGVGNQPQHF
TGTGCCATCAGTGAGTCTGGGACAGGGGTGGGCAATCAGCCCCAGCATTTT
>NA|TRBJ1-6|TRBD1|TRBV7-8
CASSLGGGGNSPLHF
TGTGCCAGCAGCTTAGGAGGGGGCGGTAATTCACCCCTCCACTTT
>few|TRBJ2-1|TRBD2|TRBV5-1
CASSLQAAGGPSYNEQFF
TGCGCCAGCAGCTTGCAGGCAGCGGGAGGACCCTCCTACAATGAGCAGTTCTTC
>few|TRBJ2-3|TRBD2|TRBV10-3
CAISEKGLALSTDTQYF
TGTGCCATCAGTGAGAAGGGACTAGCGCTAAGCACAGATACGCAGTATTTT
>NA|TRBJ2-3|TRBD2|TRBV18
CASSPLLIGTSGRNTQYF
TGTGCCAGCTCACCCCTGCTGATCGGGACTAGCGGGAGGAATACGCAGTATTTT
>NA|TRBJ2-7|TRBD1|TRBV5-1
CASSTWTGLGYEQYF
TGCGCCAGCAGCACCTGGACAGGGTTGGGCTACGAGCAGTACTTC
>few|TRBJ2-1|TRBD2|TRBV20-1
CSARERGDEQFF
TGCAGTGCTAGAGAACGGGGGGATGAGCAGTTCTTC
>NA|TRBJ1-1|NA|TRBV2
CASTVIIYRGVLPNTEAFF
TGTGCCAGCACAGTGATCATATATCGAGGGGTATTACCGAACACTGAAGCTTTCTTT
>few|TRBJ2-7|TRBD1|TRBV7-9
CASSSAGQGTEQYF
TGTGCCAGCAGCTCGGCGGGACAGGGGACCGAGCAGTACTTC
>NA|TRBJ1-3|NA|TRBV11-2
CASSPRTGNTIYF
TGTGCCAGCAGCCCTCGGACGGGAAACACCATATATTTT
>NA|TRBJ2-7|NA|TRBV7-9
CASSLEAGPSHEQYF
TGTGCCAGCAGCTTAGAGGCAGGGCCCTCCCACGAGCAGTACTTC
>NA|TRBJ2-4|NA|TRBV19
CATDSGTKNIQYF
TGTGCCACCGATTCGGGGACCAAAAACATTCAGTACTTC
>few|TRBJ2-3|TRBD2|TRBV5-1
CASSRLAGFTDTQYF
TGCGCCAGCAGCCGACTAGCGGGGTTTACAGATACGCAGTATTTT
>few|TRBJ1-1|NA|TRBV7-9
CASSHTPGVPEAFF
TGTGCCAGCAGTCATACCCCAGGGGTCCCTGAAGCTTTCTTT
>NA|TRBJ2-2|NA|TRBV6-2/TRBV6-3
CASSYSSTSSLTGELFF
TGTGCCAGCAGTTACTCTTCGACTAGTTCGTTGACCGGGGAGCTGTTTTTT
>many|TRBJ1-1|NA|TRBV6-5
CASSYSGTAMNTEAFF
TGTGCCAGCAGTTACTCAGGTACAGCCATGAACACTGAAGCTTTCTTT
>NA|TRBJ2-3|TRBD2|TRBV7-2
CASSLQRGADTQYF
TGTGCCAGCAGCTTACAGCGGGGGGCAGATACGCAGTATTTT
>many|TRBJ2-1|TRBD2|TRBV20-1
CSARGGLAGGISYNEQFF
TGCAGTGCTAGAGGAGGCCTAGCGGGGGGAATATCCTACAATGAGCAGTTCTTC
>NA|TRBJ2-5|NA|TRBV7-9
CASSRVPGAETQYF
TGTGCCAGCAGCCGGGTGCCAGGGGCCGAGACCCAGTACTTC
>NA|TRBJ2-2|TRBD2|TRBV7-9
CASSFTSGPNTGELFF
TGTGCCAGCAGCTTTACTAGCGGCCCGAACACCGGGGAGCTGTTTTTT
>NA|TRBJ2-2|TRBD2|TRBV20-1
CSATQRTSRNTGELFF
TGCAGTGCTACCCAAAGGACTAGCAGGAACACCGGGGAGCTGTTTTTT
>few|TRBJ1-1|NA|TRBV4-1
CASSPGFSMNTEAFF
TGCGCCAGCAGCCCCGGGTTTTCCATGAACACTGAAGCTTTCTTT
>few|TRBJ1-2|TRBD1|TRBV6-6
CASRKEPGQGIHF
TGTGCCAGCAGGAAAGAACCGGGACAGGGGATTCACTTC
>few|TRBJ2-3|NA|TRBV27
CASLSNPLAWGTLQPTDTQYF
TGTGCCAGCCTATCTAATCCACTAGCCTGGGGAACCCTGCAACCCACAGATACGCAGTATTTT
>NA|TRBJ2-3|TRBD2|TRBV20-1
CSAPPGLELDTQYF
TGCAGTGCTCCCCCGGGACTAGAATTAGATACGCAGTATTTT
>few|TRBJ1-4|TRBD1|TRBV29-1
CSVPGDRNNEKLFF
TGCAGCGTCCCAGGGGACAGAAATAATGAAAAACTGTTTTTT
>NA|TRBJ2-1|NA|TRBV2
CASSELVESPNEQFF
TGTGCCAGCAGTGAATTGGTCGAAAGCCCCAATGAGCAGTTCTTC
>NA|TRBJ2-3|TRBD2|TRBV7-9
CASTLSTSADTDTQYF
TGTGCCAGCACCCTATCGACTAGCGCAGACACAGATACGCAGTATTTT
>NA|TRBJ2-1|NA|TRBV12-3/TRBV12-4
CASSSRSGLWDEQFF
TGTGCCAGCAGTTCCCGAAGCGGGCTTTGGGATGAGCAGTTCTTC